Listed below are T cell receptor beta chains from one sample, sequenced in a study of blood T cell repertoires in COVID-19. The protocol was immunoSEQ multiplex PCR, while the TCRdb copy is restricted to in-frame clones and leaves out a portion. Of some 400,000 clones detected, 80% to 95% appear once; the ten largest clones hold just over 0.85%. Source material: PBMCs or T cells enriched from blood (not recorded which). These TCRs come from a woman aged 35 to 49 who had been exposed to COVID-19. The CDR3 runs from the conserved cysteine through the conserved F or W. Fields, in order: CDR3 protein, CDR3 DNA, D gene, clone size, V gene, J gene. The D gene is left open where the match is weak. Some rows have no size entry. The others give once, few or many, or a class for an expanded clone.

CDR3 protein: CASSYDRGRSPLHF; CDR3 DNA: TGTGCCAGCAGTTACGACAGGGGCAGGTCACCCCTCCACTTT; D gene: TRBD1; clone size: .; V gene: TRBV6-5; J gene: TRBJ1-6
CDR3 protein: CASSFAGTGYTEAFF; CDR3 DNA: TGTGCCAGCAGCTTCGCCGGGACAGGGTATACTGAAGCTTTCTTT; D gene: TRBD1; clone size: .; V gene: TRBV7-2; J gene: TRBJ1-1
CDR3 protein: CASSPLAGGVSSYNEQFF; CDR3 DNA: TGTGCCAGCAGCCCACTCGCGGGGGGAGTTAGCTCCTACAATGAGCAGTTCTTC; D gene: TRBD2; clone size: .; V gene: TRBV7-9; J gene: TRBJ2-1
CDR3 protein: CASSLSQGDRYEQYF; CDR3 DNA: TGTGCCAGCAGCTTGAGCCAGGGTGATCGATACGAGCAGTACTTC; D gene: .; clone size: .; V gene: TRBV7-6; J gene: TRBJ2-7
CDR3 protein: CASRGQVSYEQYF; CDR3 DNA: TGTGCCAGCAGGGGACAGGTCTCCTACGAGCAGTACTTC; D gene: TRBD1; clone size: .; V gene: TRBV12-3/TRBV12-4; J gene: TRBJ2-7
CDR3 protein: CASSIRATGELFF; CDR3 DNA: TGTGCCAGCAGCATCAGGGCGACCGGGGAGCTGTTTTTT; D gene: .; clone size: .; V gene: TRBV5-4; J gene: TRBJ2-2
CDR3 protein: CASSPPGLAGVAGELFF; CDR3 DNA: TGCGCCAGCAGCCCCCCCGGACTAGCGGGAGTTGCCGGGGAGCTGTTTTTT; D gene: TRBD2; clone size: .; V gene: TRBV5-1; J gene: TRBJ2-2
CDR3 protein: CASSLVRGLGNTIYF; CDR3 DNA: TGTGCCAGCAGCTTGGTGCGGGGGCTCGGAAACACCATATATTTT; D gene: .; clone size: few; V gene: TRBV5-6; J gene: TRBJ1-3
CDR3 protein: CASSERGGLSYEQYF; CDR3 DNA: TGTGCCAGCTCGGAGAGGGGGGGCCTTTCCTACGAGCAGTACTTC; D gene: .; clone size: .; V gene: TRBV6-5; J gene: TRBJ2-7
CDR3 protein: CASSDSIGRAPLHF; CDR3 DNA: TGTGCCAGCAGTGACTCAATTGGGAGAGCACCCCTCCACTTT; D gene: .; clone size: few; V gene: TRBV6-4; J gene: TRBJ1-6
CDR3 protein: CASSTGQGTSPLHF; CDR3 DNA: TGCGCCAGCAGCACCGGACAGGGAACCTCACCCCTCCACTTT; D gene: TRBD1; clone size: .; V gene: TRBV5-1; J gene: TRBJ1-6
CDR3 protein: CASSLQGNTIYF; CDR3 DNA: TGTGCCAGCAGCTTACAGGGAAACACCATATATTTT; D gene: .; clone size: .; V gene: TRBV28; J gene: TRBJ1-3
CDR3 protein: CASSLGGEQYF; CDR3 DNA: TGTGCCAGCAGTCTTGGAGGCGAGCAGTACTTC; D gene: .; clone size: once; V gene: TRBV5-4; J gene: TRBJ2-7
CDR3 protein: CASSTAAAPTEAFF; CDR3 DNA: TGTGCCAGTAGTACGGCGGCAGCCCCCACTGAAGCTTTCTTT; D gene: .; clone size: .; V gene: TRBV19; J gene: TRBJ1-1
CDR3 protein: CASSLGGSTEAFF; CDR3 DNA: TGTGCCAGCAGCTTGGGAGGCAGCACTGAAGCTTTCTTT; D gene: .; clone size: .; V gene: TRBV5-4; J gene: TRBJ1-1
CDR3 protein: CASSESQGSSPLHF; CDR3 DNA: TGTGCCAGCAGTGAGTCGCAGGGGAGTTCACCCCTCCACTTT; D gene: .; clone size: .; V gene: TRBV6-1; J gene: TRBJ1-6
CDR3 protein: CASSFTTEGYTF; CDR3 DNA: TGTGCCAGCAGTTTTACCACGGAGGGCTACACCTTC; D gene: .; clone size: .; V gene: TRBV12-3/TRBV12-4; J gene: TRBJ1-2
CDR3 protein: CASSPGGVGGYTF; CDR3 DNA: TGTGCCAGCAGCCCCGGCGGGGTTGGAGGCTACACCTTC; D gene: .; clone size: .; V gene: TRBV11-2; J gene: TRBJ1-2
CDR3 protein: CASSQTYGFPTDTQYF; CDR3 DNA: TGTGCCAGCAGCCAGACATATGGTTTCCCAACAGATACGCAGTATTTT; D gene: .; clone size: .; V gene: TRBV3-1/TRBV3-2; J gene: TRBJ2-3
CDR3 protein: CASSYPTGGTEAFF; CDR3 DNA: TGTGCCAGTAGTTACCCGACAGGGGGCACTGAAGCTTTCTTT; D gene: TRBD1; clone size: .; V gene: TRBV19; J gene: TRBJ1-1
CDR3 protein: CASSFGHRQESSYEQYF; CDR3 DNA: TGTGCCAGCAGCTTCGGCCACAGACAGGAGAGCTCCTACGAGCAGTACTTC; D gene: .; clone size: .; V gene: TRBV7-3; J gene: TRBJ2-7
CDR3 protein: CASSYTTGEAFF; CDR3 DNA: TGTGCCAGCAGTTACACTACAGGGGAAGCTTTCTTT; D gene: .; clone size: .; V gene: TRBV6-2/TRBV6-3; J gene: TRBJ1-1
CDR3 protein: CASSEASVRSNQPQHF; CDR3 DNA: TGTGCCAGCAGTGAAGCTTCGGTGCGCAGCAATCAGCCCCAGCATTTT; D gene: .; clone size: .; V gene: TRBV2; J gene: TRBJ1-5
CDR3 protein: CASSHPTGANVLTF; CDR3 DNA: TGTGCCAGCAGCCACCCAACAGGGGCCAACGTCCTGACTTTC; D gene: .; clone size: once; V gene: TRBV5-5; J gene: TRBJ2-6
CDR3 protein: CASSQGPEDEQYF; CDR3 DNA: TGTGCCAGCAGCCAAGGCCCGGAGGACGAGCAGTACTTC; D gene: .; clone size: .; V gene: TRBV3-1/TRBV3-2; J gene: TRBJ2-7
CDR3 protein: CASIRGGLETQYF; CDR3 DNA: TGTGCCAGCATCCGAGGGGGCTTAGAGACCCAGTACTTC; D gene: TRBD1; clone size: .; V gene: TRBV2; J gene: TRBJ2-5
CDR3 protein: CAWSPQGASSYGYTF; CDR3 DNA: TGTGCCTGGAGTCCACAGGGGGCGTCGAGCTATGGCTACACCTTC; D gene: TRBD1; clone size: .; V gene: TRBV30; J gene: TRBJ1-2
CDR3 protein: CASSLVAGRTSGTDTQYF; CDR3 DNA: TGTGCCAGCAGCTTAGTCGCGGGCCGGACTAGCGGCACAGATACGCAGTATTTT; D gene: TRBD2; clone size: few; V gene: TRBV7-9; J gene: TRBJ2-3
CDR3 protein: CASSDALAGVDTGELFF; CDR3 DNA: TGCGCCAGCAGTGATGCACTAGCGGGAGTAGACACCGGGGAGCTGTTTTTT; D gene: TRBD2; clone size: .; V gene: TRBV10-1; J gene: TRBJ2-2
CDR3 protein: CASSPGGKGTEAFF; CDR3 DNA: TGTGCCAGCTCACCAGGGGGGAAGGGAACTGAAGCTTTCTTT; D gene: .; clone size: .; V gene: TRBV18; J gene: TRBJ1-1
CDR3 protein: CSVEAAYGYTF; CDR3 DNA: TGCAGCGTTGAGGCAGCGTATGGCTACACCTTC; D gene: .; clone size: .; V gene: TRBV29-1; J gene: TRBJ1-2
CDR3 protein: CAWSTPNAGSGYTF; CDR3 DNA: TGTGCCTGGAGCACCCCGAATGCTGGCTCTGGCTACACCTTC; D gene: .; clone size: .; V gene: TRBV30; J gene: TRBJ1-2
CDR3 protein: CASSLETGGEQYF; CDR3 DNA: TGTGCCAGCAGCTTAGAGACAGGGGGCGAGCAGTACTTC; D gene: TRBD1; clone size: .; V gene: TRBV11-3; J gene: TRBJ2-7
CDR3 protein: CASGRGATEAFF; CDR3 DNA: TGTGCCAGTGGCAGGGGGGCCACTGAAGCTTTCTTT; D gene: TRBD1; clone size: .; V gene: TRBV19; J gene: TRBJ1-1
CDR3 protein: CASSDDGRAYEKLFF; CDR3 DNA: TGTGCCAGCAGTGACGACGGCAGGGCCTATGAAAAACTGTTTTTT; D gene: .; clone size: .; V gene: TRBV6-1; J gene: TRBJ1-4
CDR3 protein: CASSFRTSGGYEQYF; CDR3 DNA: TGTGCCAGCAGTTTTAGGACTAGCGGAGGTTACGAGCAGTACTTC; D gene: TRBD2; clone size: .; V gene: TRBV6-5; J gene: TRBJ2-7